This T cell receptor beta chain was sequenced for a study of T cell responses to AZD1222 COVID-19 vaccine. Details on this clone: Its target is not known.

Method: immunoSEQ multiplex PCR; TCRdb's copy keeps in-frame clones and lacks some. The sample consists of roughly 190,000 clones, over 85% of them appearing once. The V gene's germline CDR1 is DFQATT and CDR2 SNEGSKA (reference sequence). The CDR3 sequence is 15 residues long. Trimming took 3 bases from V and 5 from J, leaving 18 bases between them. Findings and caveats of the study: Spike-specific TCR depth and breadth grew after two AZD1222 doses. Baseline serostatus was positive in only six AZD1222 recipients. Most donors were white British, females outnumbered males, and clonal diversity was possibly underestimated.

Material: peripheral blood, obtained 28 days after the second dose of the MenACWY control vaccine. This receptor was taken from an adult who received the MenACWY meningococcal vaccine as a control. The rearrangement joins TRBV20-1 to TRBJ2-3; TRBD2 might be the D (6 bases). The CDR3 spells CSASWGQGGLDTQYF. In nucleotides, the CDR3 is TGCAGTGCTAGTTGGGGTCAGGGAGGATTAGATACGCAGTATTTT.